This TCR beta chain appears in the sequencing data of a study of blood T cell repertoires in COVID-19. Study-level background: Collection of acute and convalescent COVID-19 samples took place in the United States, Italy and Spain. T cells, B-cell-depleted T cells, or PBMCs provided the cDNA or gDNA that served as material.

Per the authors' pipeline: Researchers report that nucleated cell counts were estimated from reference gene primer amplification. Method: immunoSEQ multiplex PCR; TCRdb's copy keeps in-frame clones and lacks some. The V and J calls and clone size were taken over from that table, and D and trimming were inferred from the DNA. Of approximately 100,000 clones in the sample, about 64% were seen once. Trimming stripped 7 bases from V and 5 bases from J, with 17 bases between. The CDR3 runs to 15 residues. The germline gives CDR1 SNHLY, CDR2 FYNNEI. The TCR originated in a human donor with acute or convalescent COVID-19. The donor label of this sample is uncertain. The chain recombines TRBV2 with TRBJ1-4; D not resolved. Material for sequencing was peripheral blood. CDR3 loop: CASNDSPPENEKLFF. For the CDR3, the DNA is TGTGCCAGCAACGACTCCCCGCCAGAGAATGAAAAACTGTTTTTT.